The clone carrying this TCR beta chain has more than one count but fewer than ten. No antigen is known for it. This specimen comes from a study of T cell repertoires in cytomegalovirus infection. The overall study: CMV epitopes, recently identified HLA-C-restricted and well-studied HLA-B-restricted, were used. Through public TCR beta signatures, both CMV infection and matching HLA type were indicated. Study-wide findings and caveats: CMV-specific TCR beta clonotypes restricted by HLA-C dominated the ex vivo response.

TCRdb ran MiXCR on the reads and lists one entry per CDR3 protein. The data show approximately 120,000 distinct CDR3 sequences, with around 30% seen just once and about 81% held by the top ten. V was cut by 4 bases and J by 1 base, with 13 bases left in between. This CDR3 is 15 amino acids long. Germline V gene lookup returns CDR1 LNHDA and CDR2 SQIVND (reference sequence). Sequencing was performed on CD8+ T cells from cultured PBMCs, taken from culture after CMV antigen stimulation. V and J are TRBV19 and TRBJ1-1, with D perhaps matching TRBD1 (5 bases). This clonotype was obtained from a human donor in good health (CMV status not recorded). Some clones in this sample may be carry-over from other donors' samples. CDR3 region: CASSTLGHENTEAFF. DNA of the CDR3: TGTGCCAGTAGTACCCTCGGACACGAGAACACTGAAGCTTTCTTT.